This entry concerns a single T cell receptor (beta chain). Its specificity is not known. This sample stems from a study of identical twins. This CDR3 spans 13 amino acids. Trimming took 6 bases from V and 1 from J, leaving 9 bases between them. Whole-study findings and limits: Within cord blood, abundant beta clonotypes carried fewer insertions, but memory repertoires showed no such trend. In zero-insertion analyses, partial confounding could arise from invariant MAIT and iNKT cells.

With template switching, a universal primer site was added, and the cDNA carried unique molecular identifiers. One entry per CDR3 protein results from TCRdb running MiXCR on the 5' RACE reads. Among more than 1.5 million distinct CDR3 sequences, roughly 35% were seen once, and the ten largest hold more than 0.25%. The receptor was derived from a newborn girl in good health. This rearrangement joins TRBV12-3 or TRBV12-4 to TRBJ1-1, with D hard to call. Sequencing was performed on cord blood. Here the CDR3 DNA reads TGTGCCAGCAGCCCGCATACGAACACTGAAGCTTTCTTT. Its protein is CASSPHTNTEAFF.